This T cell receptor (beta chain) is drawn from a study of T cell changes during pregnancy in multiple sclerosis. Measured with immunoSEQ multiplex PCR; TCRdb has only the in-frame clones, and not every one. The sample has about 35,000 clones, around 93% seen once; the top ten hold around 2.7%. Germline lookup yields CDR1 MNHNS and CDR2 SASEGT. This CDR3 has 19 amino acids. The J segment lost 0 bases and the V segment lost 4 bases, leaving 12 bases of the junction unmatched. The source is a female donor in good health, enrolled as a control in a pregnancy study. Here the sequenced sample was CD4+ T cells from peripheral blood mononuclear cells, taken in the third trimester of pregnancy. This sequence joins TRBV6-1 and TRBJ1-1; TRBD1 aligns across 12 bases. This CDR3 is CASSASLWDRGPLNTEAFF. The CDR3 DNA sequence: TGTGCCAGCAGTGCAAGCCTATGGGACAGGGGGCCACTGAACACTGAAGCTTTCTTT.